The present entry profiles one T cell receptor (beta chain) with its context. These data are taken from a study of control samples from healthy donors and cancer patients. Germline V gene data show CDR1 as SGHRS and CDR2 as YFSETQ. The CDR3 covers 16 residues. J gave up 6 bases and V 0 bases, and 7 bases lay outside the gene matches. Produced via immunoSEQ multiplex PCR; TCRdb's table is partial and in-frame only. The sample contains approximately 220,000 clones, over 90% of which appear only once. Material: blood. This sequence joins TRBV5-1 and TRBJ2-2; 8 nucleotides match TRBD1. The sequence came from a man aged 45-65 years in good health. DNA for the CDR3: TGCGCCAGCAGCTTGGCCCCAGGGGGCCGTTCCGGGGAGCTGTTTTTT. It yields the protein CASSLAPGGRSGELFF.